This passage covers 18 T cell receptor beta chains from one sample sequenced in a study of blood T cell repertoires in COVID-19. TCRdb keeps only in-frame clones here, not all; method: immunoSEQ multiplex PCR. The data contain 150,000 or so clones, over 75% of them singletons. The sequenced material came from peripheral blood. The receptors were gathered from a man between 18 and 29 years old with COVID-19, enrolled during active disease.

J is TRBJ1-1 and V is TRBV11-2, with a tentative D call TRBD1 (6 bases). The CDR3 is made up of 14 amino acids. CDR1 SGHAT and CDR2 FQNNGV come from the germline V gene. V was clipped by 3 bases and J by 10 bases, with 18 bases between them. The CDR3 coding sequence is TGTGCCAGCAGCTTTTACAGGGAATACGTCGGAGCTTTCTTT. Protein sequence: CASSFYREYVGAFF.

The count of this clone is one. This sequence joins TRBV6-2 or TRBV6-3 and TRBJ2-5; 13 positions match TRBD2. V shed 4 bases, J shed 4 bases, and the junction held 3 bases outside the gene matches. The CDR3 runs 15 residues. The V gene's germline CDR1 is MNHEY and CDR2 SVGEGT. The CDR3 sequence is CASSLTSGRVETQYF. DNA of the CDR3: TGTGCCAGCAGTTTAACTAGCGGGAGGGTAGAGACCCAGTACTTC.

This chain links TRBV27 with TRBJ2-1; TRBD2 matches at 7 bases. In germline, CDR1 is MNHEY, CDR2 SMNVEV (reference sequence). Trimming at V came to 3 bases and at J to 2 bases, leaving 4 bases not matched to a gene. The CDR3 length is 15 residues. For the CDR3, the DNA is TGTGCCAGCAGTTTTAGCGGGCCTACCTACAATGAGCAGTTCTTC. Protein sequence: CASSFSGPTYNEQFF.

The rearrangement joins TRBV28 to TRBJ1-4; no reliable D call. From germline, CDR1 is MDHEN and CDR2 SYDVKM. The CDR3 extends over 15 amino acids. Trimming took off 2 bases at V and 14 bases at J, with 21 bases between the two ends. This CDR3 is CASSLPPRPNNSLFF. In DNA, the CDR3 is TGTGCCAGCAGTTTACCGCCGCGCCCAAATAATAGCCTGTTTTTT.

The V call is TRBV9, the J call TRBJ2-2; 7 nucleotides line up with TRBD1. The ends lost 1 base at V and 4 bases at J; junction bases unmatched: 1. This CDR3 is built from 14 residues. CDR1 and CDR2 (germline): SGDLS, YYNGEE. In DNA, the CDR3 is TGTGCCAGCAGCGTACCAGGGGGCACCGGGGAGCTGTTTTTT. This encodes CASSVPGGTGELFF. Together with reference TRBV9 and TRBJ2-2, the CDR3 gives the full variable domain: DSGVTQTPKHLITATGQRVTLRCSPRSGDLSVYWYQQSLDQGLQFLIQYYNGEERAKGNILERFSAQQFPDLHSELNLSSLELGDSALYFCASSVPGGTGELFFGEGSRLTVL.

In its sample, this clone was seen once. The gene calls are TRBV6-5 and TRBJ2-7; 7 bases fit TRBD2. This CDR3 is 15 amino acids long. V lost 3 bases to trimming and J lost 8 bases; unmatched junction nucleotides: 13. Germline V gives CDR1 MNHEY, CDR2 SVGAGI. For the CDR3, the DNA is TGTGCCAGCAGTTATAAGCGGGAAGGTAGGGTGAAGCAGTACTTC. Amino acids: CASSYKREGRVKQYF.

This clone was picked up a small number of times. The chain couples TRBV19 to TRBJ1-3; no clear D gene. Germline CDR1 is LNHDA and CDR2 is SQIVND (reference sequence). The length of the CDR3 is 13 residues. The germline V and J ends were trimmed by 3 bases and 4 bases, with 7 bases remaining between them. DNA for the CDR3: TGTGCCAGTAGTATGAACAGCGGAAACACCATATATTTT. Amino acids: CASSMNSGNTIYF.

This sequence joins TRBV4-2 and TRBJ2-3, with D perhaps TRBD2 (5 bases). In germline, CDR1 is LGHNA, CDR2 YNFKEQ. Trimming stripped 0 bases from V and 2 bases from J, with 18 bases between. The CDR3 covers 18 residues. The CDR3 DNA follows: TGTGCCAGCAGCCAAGATCGTCTAGCTGCGCTCCTCACAGATACGCAGTATTTT. This translates into CASSQDRLAALLTDTQYF.

V gene TRBV18 combines with J gene TRBJ1-2; TRBD1 matches at 7 bases. Trimming took 4 bases from V and 1 from J; bases not matched to a gene: 6. Germline assignment: CDR1 KGHSH and CDR2 LQKENI. CDR3 length equals 15 residues. In DNA form, the CDR3 reads TGTGCCAGCTCACGAGGACAGGACCTTAACTATGGCTACACCTTC. This translates into CASSRGQDLNYGYTF.

The chain carries TRBV30 and TRBJ2-4, with D possibly TRBD2 on 6 matching bases. Germline loops: CDR1 GTSNPN, CDR2 SVGIG (reference sequence). The CDR3 is 11 amino acids. CDR3 residues: CALAGKNIQYF. The CDR3 nucleotides are TGTGCGTTGGCGGGGAAAAACATTCAGTACTTC.

The chain is built from TRBV3-1 (or the pseudogene TRBV3-2) and TRBJ1-6; no firm D call. CDR3 length: 15 amino acids. Germline values: CDR1 LGHDT, CDR2 YNNKEL (reference sequence). V lost 3 bases, J lost 10 bases, and 16 bases lay in between. The CDR3 is CASSQLGAKRSPLHF. In nucleotides, the CDR3 is TGTGCCAGCAGCCAGCTGGGAGCAAAACGGTCACCCCTCCACTTT.

The chain joins TRBV3-1 (or the pseudogene TRBV3-2) to TRBJ2-3; 10 nucleotides align to TRBD2. CDR1 is LGHDT, CDR2 YNNKEL, per germline (reference sequence). The CDR3 has 14 residues. V shed 7 bases, J shed 2 bases, and the junction held 3 bases outside the gene matches. In DNA, the CDR3 is TGTGCCAGCAAAGGACTAGCGGACACAGATACGCAGTATTTT. This codes for CASKGLADTDTQYF.

V gene TRBV27 combines with J gene TRBJ2-4, with 7 bases aligning to TRBD2. V dropped 3 bases and J dropped 0; count of bases not matched to a gene: 5. CDR3 size: 16 residues. CDR1 is MNHEY and CDR2 is SMNVEV in the germline V gene (reference sequence). The CDR3 sequence: CASSFLADLAKNIQYF. The CDR3 nucleotides are TGTGCCAGCAGTTTCCTAGCGGACCTAGCCAAAAACATTCAGTACTTC.

This chain links TRBV29-1 with TRBJ2-1; 7 nucleotides line up with TRBD2. CDR3 length: 15 residues. Trimming took 7 bases from V and 4 from J; bases not matched to a gene: 13. Per germline, CDR1 SQVTM and CDR2 ANQGSEA. CDR3 region: CSGGGPSGGYNEQFF. CDR3 DNA sequence: TGCAGCGGGGGTGGGCCTAGCGGAGGTTACAATGAGCAGTTCTTC.

The chain employs TRBV2 and TRBJ1-6; a possible D gene is TRBD1 (6 bases). V was shortened by 6 bases and J by 10 bases, with 16 bases between the two germline ends. The CDR3 contains 14 residues. In germline, CDR1 is SNHLY, CDR2 FYNNEI. The CDR3 loop reads CASRATGLSSPLHF. CDR3 bases: TGTGCCAGCAGGGCTACAGGGTTGAGCTCACCCCTCCACTTT.

This clone appeared once. The chain is built from TRBV10-3 and TRBJ2-1; D ambiguous. Germline CDR1 reads ENHRY; CDR2 reads SYGVKD. Deletions cut 0 bases from V and 0 bases from J, with 9 bases between. The CDR3 runs 16 residues. CDR3 residues: CAISESEAHSYNEQFF. The CDR3 DNA follows: TGTGCCATCAGTGAGTCTGAGGCCCACTCCTACAATGAGCAGTTCTTC.

J is TRBJ2-3 and V is TRBV5-4; no firm D call. The CDR3 totals 14 residues. The V end was cut by 2 bases, the J end by 1 base, with 8 bases between. Germline V lookup: CDR1 SGHNT, CDR2 YYREEE (reference sequence). The DNA of the CDR3 is TGTGCCAGCAGCTTCGTCCGGGGCACAGATACGCAGTATTTT. It codes for CASSFVRGTDTQYF.

V usage is TRBV24-1 and J usage is TRBJ2-2, with a possible D match to TRBD2 (5 bases). The CDR3 spans 14 residues. Germline values: CDR1 KGHDR, CDR2 SFDVKD. V dropped 11 bases and J dropped 1 base, with 13 bases sitting between them. In DNA form, the CDR3 reads TGTGCCAGCGCTCGGGGTGGGAACACCGGGGAGCTGTTTTTT. Translating gives CASARGGNTGELFF.